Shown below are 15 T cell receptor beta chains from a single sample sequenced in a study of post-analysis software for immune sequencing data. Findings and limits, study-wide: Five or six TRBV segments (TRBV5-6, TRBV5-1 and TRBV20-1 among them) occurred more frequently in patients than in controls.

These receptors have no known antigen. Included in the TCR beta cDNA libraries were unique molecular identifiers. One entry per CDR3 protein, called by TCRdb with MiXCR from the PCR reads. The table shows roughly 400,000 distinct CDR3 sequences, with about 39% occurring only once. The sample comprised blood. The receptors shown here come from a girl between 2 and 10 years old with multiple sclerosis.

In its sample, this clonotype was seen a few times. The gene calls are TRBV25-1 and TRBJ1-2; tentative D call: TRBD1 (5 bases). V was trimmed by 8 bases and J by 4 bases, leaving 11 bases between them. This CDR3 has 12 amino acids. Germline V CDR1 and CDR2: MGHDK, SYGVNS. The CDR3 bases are TGTGCCAGCTTAGGGACGGTCTATGGCTACACCTTC. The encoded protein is CASLGTVYGYTF.

The CDR3 DNA follows: TGCAGTGCGCCAGATAACTACGAGCAGTACTTC. As protein: CSAPDNYEQYF. V and J are TRBV20-1 and TRBJ2-7, with unresolved D. V shed 6 bases and J shed 3 bases, with 9 bases lying between them. Germline V CDR1 and CDR2: DFQATT, SNEGSKA (reference sequence). This CDR3 region has 11 residues.

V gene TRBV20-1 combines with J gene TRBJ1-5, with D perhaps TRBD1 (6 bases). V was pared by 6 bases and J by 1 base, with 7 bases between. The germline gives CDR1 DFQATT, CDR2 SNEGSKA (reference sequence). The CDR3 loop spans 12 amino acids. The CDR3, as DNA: TGCAGTGCGGGGGCCAGCAATCAGCCCCAGCATTTT. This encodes CSAGASNQPQHF.

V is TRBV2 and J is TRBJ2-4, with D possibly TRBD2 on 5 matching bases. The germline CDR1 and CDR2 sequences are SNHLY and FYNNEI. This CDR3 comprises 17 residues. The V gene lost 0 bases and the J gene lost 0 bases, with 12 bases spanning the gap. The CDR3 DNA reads TGTGCCAGCAGTGAAGCGTCGGGGATACTAGCCAAAAACATTCAGTACTTC. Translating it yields CASSEASGILAKNIQYF. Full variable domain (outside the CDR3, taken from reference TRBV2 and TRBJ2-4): EPEVTQTPSHQVTQMGQEVILRCVPISNHLYFYWYRQILGQKVEFLVSFYNNEISEKSEIFDDQFSVERPDGSNFTLKIRSTKLEDSAMYFCASSEASGILAKNIQYFGAGTRLSVL.

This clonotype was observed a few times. The DNA for the CDR3 is TGTGCCAGCAGTAGGGGACAGTCCTTCTCCTACGAGCAGTACTTC. This encodes CASSRGQSFSYEQYF. This chain uses TRBV6-2 or TRBV6-3 with TRBJ2-7; 7 bases match TRBD1. This CDR3 is built from 15 residues. Trimming cost V 5 bases and J 0 bases; bases outside gene matches: 7. Germline V gene sequence: CDR1 MNHEY, CDR2 SVGEGT.

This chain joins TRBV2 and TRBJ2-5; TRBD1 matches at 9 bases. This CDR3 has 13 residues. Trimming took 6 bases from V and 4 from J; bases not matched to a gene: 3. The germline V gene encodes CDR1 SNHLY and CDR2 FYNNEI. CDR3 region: CASRGQGPETQYF. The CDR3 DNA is TGTGCCAGCAGGGGACAGGGACCAGAGACCCAGTACTTC.

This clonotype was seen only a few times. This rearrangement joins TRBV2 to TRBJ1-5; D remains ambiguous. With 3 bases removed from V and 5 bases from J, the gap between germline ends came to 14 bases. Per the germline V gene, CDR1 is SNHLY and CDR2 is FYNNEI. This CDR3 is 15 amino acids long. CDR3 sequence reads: CASSEYSLHDQPQHF. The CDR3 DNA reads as TGTGCCAGCAGTGAGTACAGTTTGCACGATCAGCCCCAGCATTTT.

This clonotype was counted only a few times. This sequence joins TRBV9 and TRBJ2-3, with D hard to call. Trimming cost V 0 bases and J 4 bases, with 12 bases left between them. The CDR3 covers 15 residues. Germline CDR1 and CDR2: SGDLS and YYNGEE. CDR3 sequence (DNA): TGTGCCAGCAGCGTAGCTCCCCACTTAGCAGATACGCAGTATTTT. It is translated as CASSVAPHLADTQYF.

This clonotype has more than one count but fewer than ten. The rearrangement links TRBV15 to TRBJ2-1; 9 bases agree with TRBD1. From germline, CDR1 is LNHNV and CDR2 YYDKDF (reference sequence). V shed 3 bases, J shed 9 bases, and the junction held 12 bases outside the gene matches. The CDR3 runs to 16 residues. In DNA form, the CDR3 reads TGTGCCACCAGCAGGGGTAGGGACAGGGATGATAGTGAGCAGTTCTTC. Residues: CATSRGRDRDDSEQFF.

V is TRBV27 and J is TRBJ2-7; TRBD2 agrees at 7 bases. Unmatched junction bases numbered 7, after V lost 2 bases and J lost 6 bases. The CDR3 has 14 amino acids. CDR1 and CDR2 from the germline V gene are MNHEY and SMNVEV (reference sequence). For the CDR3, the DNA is TGTGCCAGCAGTTTAACTACCGGGGGGACCGAGCAGTACTTC. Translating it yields CASSLTTGGTEQYF.

CDR3 bases: TGCAGTGCTAGAGATTCGAGGGGGCGCACCTATGGCTACACCTTC. Protein product: CSARDSRGRTYGYTF. The chain recombines TRBV20-1 with TRBJ1-2; the match to TRBD1 covers 7 bases. V dropped 0 bases and J dropped 4; count of bases not matched to a gene: 8. The CDR3 contains 15 residues. From germline, CDR1 is DFQATT and CDR2 SNEGSKA (reference sequence).

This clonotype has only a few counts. As DNA, the CDR3 is TGTGCCAGCAGCTCATTGGGGTTGCTAGCGGGGACCAATGAGCAGTTCTTC. It specifies CASSSLGLLAGTNEQFF. The chain combines TRBV27 with TRBJ2-1; TRBD2 aligns across 9 bases. The germline V gene has CDR1 MNHEY and CDR2 SMNVEV (reference sequence). This CDR3 is built from 17 residues. V gave up 6 bases and J gave up 6 bases; unmatched junction bases: 15.

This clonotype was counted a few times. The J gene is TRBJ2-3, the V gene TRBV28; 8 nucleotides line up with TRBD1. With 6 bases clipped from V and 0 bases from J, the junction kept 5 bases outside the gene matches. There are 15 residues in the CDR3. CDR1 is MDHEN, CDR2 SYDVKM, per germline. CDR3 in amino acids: CASRHRDRSTDTQYF. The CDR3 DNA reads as TGTGCCAGCAGACACCGGGACAGGAGCACAGATACGCAGTATTTT.

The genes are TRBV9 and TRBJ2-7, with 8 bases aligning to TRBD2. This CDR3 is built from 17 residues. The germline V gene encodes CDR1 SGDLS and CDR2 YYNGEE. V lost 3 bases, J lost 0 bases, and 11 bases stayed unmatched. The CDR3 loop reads CASSEGAGALSSYEQYF. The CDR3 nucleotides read TGTGCCAGCAGCGAGGGAGCGGGGGCCTTAAGCTCCTACGAGCAGTACTTC.

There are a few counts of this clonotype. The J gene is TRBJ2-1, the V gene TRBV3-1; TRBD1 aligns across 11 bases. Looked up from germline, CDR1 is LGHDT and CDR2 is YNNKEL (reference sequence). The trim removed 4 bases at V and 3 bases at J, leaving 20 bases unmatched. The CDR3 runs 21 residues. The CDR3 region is CASSRTLQDRGQLRDYNEQFF. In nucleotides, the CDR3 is TGTGCCAGCAGCCGGACTTTACAGGACAGGGGGCAACTAAGGGACTACAATGAGCAGTTCTTC.